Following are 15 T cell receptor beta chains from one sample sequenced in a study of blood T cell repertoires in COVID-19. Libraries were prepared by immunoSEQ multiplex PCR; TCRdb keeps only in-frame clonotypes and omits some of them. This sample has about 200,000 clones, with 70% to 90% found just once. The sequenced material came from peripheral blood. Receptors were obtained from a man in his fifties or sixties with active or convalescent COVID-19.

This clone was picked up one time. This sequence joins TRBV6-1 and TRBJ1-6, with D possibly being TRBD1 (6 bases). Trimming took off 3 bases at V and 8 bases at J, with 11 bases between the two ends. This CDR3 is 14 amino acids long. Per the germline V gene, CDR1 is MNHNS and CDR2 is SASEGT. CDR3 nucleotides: TGTGCCAGCAGTGACAGGGGCAGGGATTCACCCCTCCACTTT. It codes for CASSDRGRDSPLHF.

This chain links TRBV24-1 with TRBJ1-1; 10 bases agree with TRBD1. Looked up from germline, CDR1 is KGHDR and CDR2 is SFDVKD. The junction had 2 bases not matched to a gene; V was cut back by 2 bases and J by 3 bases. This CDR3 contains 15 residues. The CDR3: CATSDSGTGDTEAFF. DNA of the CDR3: TGTGCCACCAGTGATTCCGGGACAGGGGACACTGAAGCTTTCTTT.

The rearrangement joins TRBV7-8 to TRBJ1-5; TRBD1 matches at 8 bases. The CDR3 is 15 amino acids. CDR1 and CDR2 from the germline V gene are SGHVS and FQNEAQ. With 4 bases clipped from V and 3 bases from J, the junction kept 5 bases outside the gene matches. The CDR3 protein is CASSSGQALNQPQHF. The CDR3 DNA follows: TGTGCCAGCAGCTCGGGACAGGCCCTCAATCAGCCCCAGCATTTT.

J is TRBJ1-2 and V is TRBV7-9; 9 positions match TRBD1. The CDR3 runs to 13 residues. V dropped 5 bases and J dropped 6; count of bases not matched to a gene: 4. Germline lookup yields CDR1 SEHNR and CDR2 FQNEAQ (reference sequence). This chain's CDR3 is CASSVGQGDGYTF. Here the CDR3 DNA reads TGTGCCAGCAGCGTGGGACAGGGAGATGGCTACACCTTC.

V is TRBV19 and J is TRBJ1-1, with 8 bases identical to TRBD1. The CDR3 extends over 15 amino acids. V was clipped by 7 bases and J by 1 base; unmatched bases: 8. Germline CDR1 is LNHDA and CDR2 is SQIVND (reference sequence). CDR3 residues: CASITTGGGNTEAFF. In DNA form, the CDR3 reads TGTGCCAGTATAACTACAGGGGGAGGGAACACTGAAGCTTTCTTT.

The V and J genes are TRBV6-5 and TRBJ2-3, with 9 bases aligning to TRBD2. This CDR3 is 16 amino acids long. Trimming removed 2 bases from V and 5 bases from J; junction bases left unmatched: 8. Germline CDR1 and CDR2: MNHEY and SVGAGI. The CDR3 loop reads CASSYALAGARDTQYF. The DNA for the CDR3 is TGTGCCAGCAGTTACGCGTTAGCGGGAGCTCGAGATACGCAGTATTTT.

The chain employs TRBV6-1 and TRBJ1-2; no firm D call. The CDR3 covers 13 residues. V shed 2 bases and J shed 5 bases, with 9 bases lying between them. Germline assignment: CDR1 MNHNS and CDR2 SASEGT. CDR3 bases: TGTGCCAGCAGTGAAACGCCAGAATATGGCTACACCTTC. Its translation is CASSETPEYGYTF.

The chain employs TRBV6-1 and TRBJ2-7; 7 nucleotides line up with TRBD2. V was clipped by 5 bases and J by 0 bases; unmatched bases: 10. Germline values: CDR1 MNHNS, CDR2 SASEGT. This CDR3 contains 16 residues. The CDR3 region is CASSKVSGAFSYEQYF. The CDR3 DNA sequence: TGTGCCAGCAGTAAAGTGAGCGGGGCCTTCTCCTACGAGCAGTACTTC.

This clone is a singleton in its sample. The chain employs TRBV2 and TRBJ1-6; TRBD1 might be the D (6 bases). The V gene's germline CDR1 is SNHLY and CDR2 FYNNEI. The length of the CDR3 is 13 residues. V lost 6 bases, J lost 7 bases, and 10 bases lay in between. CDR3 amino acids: CASSVDRNSPLHF. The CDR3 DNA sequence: TGTGCCAGCAGCGTGGACAGAAATTCACCCCTCCACTTT.

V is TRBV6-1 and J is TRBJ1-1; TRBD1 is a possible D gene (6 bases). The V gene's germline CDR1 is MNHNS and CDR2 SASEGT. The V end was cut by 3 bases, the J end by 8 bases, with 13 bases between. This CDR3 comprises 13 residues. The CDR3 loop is CASSEPTGLEAFF. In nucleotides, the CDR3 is TGTGCCAGCAGTGAGCCGACAGGCCTAGAAGCTTTCTTT.

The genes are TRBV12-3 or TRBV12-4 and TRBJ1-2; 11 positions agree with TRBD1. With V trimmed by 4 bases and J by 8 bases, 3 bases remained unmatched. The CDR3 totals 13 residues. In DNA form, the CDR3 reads TGTGCCAGCAGTTCGGACAGGGGGCAAGGCTACACCTTC. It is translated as CASSSDRGQGYTF.

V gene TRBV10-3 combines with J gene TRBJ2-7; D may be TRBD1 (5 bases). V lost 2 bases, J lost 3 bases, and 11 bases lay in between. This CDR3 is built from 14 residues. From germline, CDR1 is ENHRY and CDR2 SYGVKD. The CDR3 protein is CAISEPSGNYEQYF. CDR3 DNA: TGTGCCATCAGTGAGCCCTCAGGGAACTACGAGCAGTACTTC.

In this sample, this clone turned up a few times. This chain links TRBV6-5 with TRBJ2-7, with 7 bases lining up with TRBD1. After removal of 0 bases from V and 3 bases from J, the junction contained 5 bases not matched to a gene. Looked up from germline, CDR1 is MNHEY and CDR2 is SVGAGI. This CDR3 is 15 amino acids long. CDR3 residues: CASSYSIGTVYEQYF. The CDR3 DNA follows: TGTGCCAGCAGTTACTCGATCGGGACAGTCTACGAGCAGTACTTC.

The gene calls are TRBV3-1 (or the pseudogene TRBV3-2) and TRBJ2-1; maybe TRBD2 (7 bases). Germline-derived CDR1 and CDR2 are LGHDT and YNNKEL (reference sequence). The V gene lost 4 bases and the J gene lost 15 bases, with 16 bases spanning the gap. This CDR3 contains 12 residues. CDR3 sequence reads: CASSRLAGALFF. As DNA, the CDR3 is TGTGCCAGCAGCCGGCTCGCGGGGGCTTTGTTCTTC.

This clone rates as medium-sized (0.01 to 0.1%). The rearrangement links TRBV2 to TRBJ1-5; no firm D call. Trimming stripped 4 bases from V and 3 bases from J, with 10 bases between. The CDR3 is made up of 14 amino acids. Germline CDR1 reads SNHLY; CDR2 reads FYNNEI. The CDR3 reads CASSVGRDNQPQHF. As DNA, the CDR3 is TGTGCCAGCAGTGTAGGGAGAGACAATCAGCCCCAGCATTTT. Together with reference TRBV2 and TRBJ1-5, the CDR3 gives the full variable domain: EPEVTQTPSHQVTQMGQEVILRCVPISNHLYFYWYRQILGQKVEFLVSFYNNEISEKSEIFDDQFSVERPDGSNFTLKIRSTKLEDSAMYFCASSVGRDNQPQHFGDGTRLSIL.